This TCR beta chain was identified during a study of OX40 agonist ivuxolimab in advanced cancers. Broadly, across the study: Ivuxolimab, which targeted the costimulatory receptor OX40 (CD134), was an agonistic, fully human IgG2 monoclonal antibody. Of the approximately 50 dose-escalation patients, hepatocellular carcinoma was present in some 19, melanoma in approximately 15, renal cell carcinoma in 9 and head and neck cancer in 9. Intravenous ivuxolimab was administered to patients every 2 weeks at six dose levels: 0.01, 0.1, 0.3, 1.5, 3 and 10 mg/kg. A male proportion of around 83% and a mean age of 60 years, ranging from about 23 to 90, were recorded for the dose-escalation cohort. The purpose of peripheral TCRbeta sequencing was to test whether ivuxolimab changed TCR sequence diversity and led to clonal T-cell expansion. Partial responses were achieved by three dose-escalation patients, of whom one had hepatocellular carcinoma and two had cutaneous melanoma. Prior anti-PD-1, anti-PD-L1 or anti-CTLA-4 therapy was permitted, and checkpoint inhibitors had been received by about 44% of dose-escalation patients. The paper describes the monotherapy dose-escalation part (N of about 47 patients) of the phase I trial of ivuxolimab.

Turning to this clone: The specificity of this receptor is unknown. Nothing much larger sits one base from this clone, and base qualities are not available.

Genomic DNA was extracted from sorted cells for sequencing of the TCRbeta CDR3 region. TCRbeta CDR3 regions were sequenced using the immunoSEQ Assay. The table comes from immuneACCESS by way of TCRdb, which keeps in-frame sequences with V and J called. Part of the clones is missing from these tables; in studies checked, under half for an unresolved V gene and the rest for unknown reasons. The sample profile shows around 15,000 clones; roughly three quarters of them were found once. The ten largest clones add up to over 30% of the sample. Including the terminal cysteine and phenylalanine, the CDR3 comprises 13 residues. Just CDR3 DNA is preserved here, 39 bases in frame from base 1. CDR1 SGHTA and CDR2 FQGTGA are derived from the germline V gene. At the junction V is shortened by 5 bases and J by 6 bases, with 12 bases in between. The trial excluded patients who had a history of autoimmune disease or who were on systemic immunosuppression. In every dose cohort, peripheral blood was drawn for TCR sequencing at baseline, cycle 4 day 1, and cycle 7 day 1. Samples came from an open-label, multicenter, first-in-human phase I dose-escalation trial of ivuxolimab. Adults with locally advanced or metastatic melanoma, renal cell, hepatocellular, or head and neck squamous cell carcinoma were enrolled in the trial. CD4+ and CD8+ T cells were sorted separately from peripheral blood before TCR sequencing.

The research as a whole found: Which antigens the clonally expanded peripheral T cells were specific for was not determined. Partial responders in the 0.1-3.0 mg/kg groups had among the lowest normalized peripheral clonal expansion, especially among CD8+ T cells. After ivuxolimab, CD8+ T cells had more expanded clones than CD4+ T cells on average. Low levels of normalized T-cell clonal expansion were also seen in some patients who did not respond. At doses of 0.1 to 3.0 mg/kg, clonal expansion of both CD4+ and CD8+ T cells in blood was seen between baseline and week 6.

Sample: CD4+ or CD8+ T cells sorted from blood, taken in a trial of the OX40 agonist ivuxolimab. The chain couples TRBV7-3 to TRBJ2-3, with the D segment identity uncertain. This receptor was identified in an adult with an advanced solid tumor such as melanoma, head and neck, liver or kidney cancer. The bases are TGTGCCAGCAGCCCCGAACTTGGGGATACGCAGTATTTT. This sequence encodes CASSPELGDTQYF. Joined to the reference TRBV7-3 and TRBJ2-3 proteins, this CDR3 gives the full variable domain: GAGVSQTPSNKVTEKGKYVELRCDPISGHTALYWYRQSLGQGPEFLIYFQGTGAADDSGLPNDRFFAVRPEGSVSTLKIQRTERGDSAVYLCASSPELGDTQYFGPGTRLTVL.